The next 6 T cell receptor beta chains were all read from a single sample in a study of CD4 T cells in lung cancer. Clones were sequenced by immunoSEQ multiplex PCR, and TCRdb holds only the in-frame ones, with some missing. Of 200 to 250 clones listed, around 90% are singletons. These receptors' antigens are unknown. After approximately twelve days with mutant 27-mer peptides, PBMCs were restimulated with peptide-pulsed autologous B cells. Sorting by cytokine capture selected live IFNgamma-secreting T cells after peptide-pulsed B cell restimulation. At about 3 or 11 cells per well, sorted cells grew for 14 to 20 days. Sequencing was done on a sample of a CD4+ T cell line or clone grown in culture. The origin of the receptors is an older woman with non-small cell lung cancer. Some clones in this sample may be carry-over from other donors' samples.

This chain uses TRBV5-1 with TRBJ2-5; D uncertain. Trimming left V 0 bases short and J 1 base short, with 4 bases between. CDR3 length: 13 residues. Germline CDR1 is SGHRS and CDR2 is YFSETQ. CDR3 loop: CASSLGTQETQYF. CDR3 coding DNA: TGCGCCAGCAGCTTGGGTACCCAAGAGACCCAGTACTTC. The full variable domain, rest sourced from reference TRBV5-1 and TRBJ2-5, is KAGVTQTPRYLIKTRGQQVTLSCSPISGHRSVSWYQQTPGQGLQFLFEYFSETQRNKGNFPGRFSGRQFSNSRSEMNVSTLELGDSALYLCASSLGTQETQYFGPGTRLLVL.

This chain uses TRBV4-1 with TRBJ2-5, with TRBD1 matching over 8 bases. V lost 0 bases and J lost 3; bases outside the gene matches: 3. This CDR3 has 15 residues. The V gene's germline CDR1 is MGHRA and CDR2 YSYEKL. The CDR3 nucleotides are TGCGCCAGCAGCCAAGACCCGGGACAGGAAGAGACCCAGTACTTC. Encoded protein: CASSQDPGQEETQYF.

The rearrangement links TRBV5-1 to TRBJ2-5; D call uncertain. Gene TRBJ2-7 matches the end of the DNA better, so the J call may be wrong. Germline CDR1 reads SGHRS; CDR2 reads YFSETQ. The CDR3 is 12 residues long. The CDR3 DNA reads TGCGCCAGCAGTCGAGCCTCGGGCGAGCAGTACTTC. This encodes CASSRASGEQYF.

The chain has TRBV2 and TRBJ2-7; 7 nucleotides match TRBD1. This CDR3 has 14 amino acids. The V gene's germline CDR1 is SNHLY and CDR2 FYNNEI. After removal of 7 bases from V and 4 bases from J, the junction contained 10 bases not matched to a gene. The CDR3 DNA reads TGTGCCAGCACTCCCCCGGGACAGATGTACGAGCAGTACTTC. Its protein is CASTPPGQMYEQYF.

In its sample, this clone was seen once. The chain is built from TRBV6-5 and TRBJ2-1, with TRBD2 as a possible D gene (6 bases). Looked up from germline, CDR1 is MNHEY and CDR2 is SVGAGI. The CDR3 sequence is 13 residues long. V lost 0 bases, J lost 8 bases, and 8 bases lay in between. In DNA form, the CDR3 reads TGTGCCAGCAGTTACTCCGGGAGCGATGAGCAGTTCTTC. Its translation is CASSYSGSDEQFF.

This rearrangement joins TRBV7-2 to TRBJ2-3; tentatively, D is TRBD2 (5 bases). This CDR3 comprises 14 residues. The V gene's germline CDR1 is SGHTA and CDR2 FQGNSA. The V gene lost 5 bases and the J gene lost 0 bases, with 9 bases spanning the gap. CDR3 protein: CASSRGASTDTQYF. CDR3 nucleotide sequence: TGTGCCAGCAGCCGGGGAGCCAGCACAGATACGCAGTATTTT. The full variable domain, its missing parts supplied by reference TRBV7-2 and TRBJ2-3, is GAGVSQSPSNKVTEKGKDVELRCDPISGHTALYWYRQSLGQGLEFLIYFQGNSAPDKSGLPSDRFSAERTGGSVSTLTIQRTQQEDSAVYLCASSRGASTDTQYFGPGTRLTVL.